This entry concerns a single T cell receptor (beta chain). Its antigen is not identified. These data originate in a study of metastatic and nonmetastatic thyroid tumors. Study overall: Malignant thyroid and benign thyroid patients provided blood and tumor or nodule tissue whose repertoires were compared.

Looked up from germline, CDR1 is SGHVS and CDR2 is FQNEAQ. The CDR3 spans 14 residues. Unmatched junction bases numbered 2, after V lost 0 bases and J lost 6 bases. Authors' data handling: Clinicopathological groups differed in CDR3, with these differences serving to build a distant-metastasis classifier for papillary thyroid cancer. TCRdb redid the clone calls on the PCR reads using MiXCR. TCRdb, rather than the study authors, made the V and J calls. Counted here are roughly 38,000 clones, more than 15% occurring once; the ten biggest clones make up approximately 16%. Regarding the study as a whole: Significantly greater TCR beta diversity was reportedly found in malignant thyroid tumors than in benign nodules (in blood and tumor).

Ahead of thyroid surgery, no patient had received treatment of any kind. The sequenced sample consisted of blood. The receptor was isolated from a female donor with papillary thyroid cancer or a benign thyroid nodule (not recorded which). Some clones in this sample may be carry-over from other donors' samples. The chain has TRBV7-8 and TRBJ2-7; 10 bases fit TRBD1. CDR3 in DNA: TGTGCCAGCAGCTTAGCGTGGGACAGGGGCGAGCAGTACTTC. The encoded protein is CASSLAWDRGEQYF.